One TCR beta chain is described in this entry. Antigen unknown. Additional DNA sequences in this sample encode the identical CDR3. The sample originates from a study of T cell responses to AZD1222 COVID-19 vaccine. Trimming took off 0 bases at V and 3 bases at J, with 6 bases between the two ends. The CDR3 extends over 13 amino acids. Germline loops: CDR1 SGDLS, CDR2 YYNGEE. Notes on the study in general: Baseline antibody screening turned up just a handful of seropositive AZD1222 recipients. Per reports, nearly half of all spike-specific TCRs target regions that are unmutated in variants. The study found vaccine-associated CD4 TCRs spanning spike, dominant at 160-218 and 743-854. Among the donors, most were white British and more were female, and clonal diversity was possibly underestimated.

TCRdb keeps only in-frame clones here, not all; method: immunoSEQ multiplex PCR. The sample contains fewer than 200,000 clones, about nine tenths of which appear only once. The TCR originated in an adult who received the MenACWY meningococcal vaccine as a control. The input for sequencing was peripheral blood, taken 28 days after the second dose of the MenACWY control vaccine. This rearrangement joins TRBV9 to TRBJ1-2; no definite D call. CDR3 sequence reads: CASSVGTDYGYTF. DNA for the CDR3: TGTGCCAGCAGCGTAGGGACGGACTATGGCTACACCTTC.